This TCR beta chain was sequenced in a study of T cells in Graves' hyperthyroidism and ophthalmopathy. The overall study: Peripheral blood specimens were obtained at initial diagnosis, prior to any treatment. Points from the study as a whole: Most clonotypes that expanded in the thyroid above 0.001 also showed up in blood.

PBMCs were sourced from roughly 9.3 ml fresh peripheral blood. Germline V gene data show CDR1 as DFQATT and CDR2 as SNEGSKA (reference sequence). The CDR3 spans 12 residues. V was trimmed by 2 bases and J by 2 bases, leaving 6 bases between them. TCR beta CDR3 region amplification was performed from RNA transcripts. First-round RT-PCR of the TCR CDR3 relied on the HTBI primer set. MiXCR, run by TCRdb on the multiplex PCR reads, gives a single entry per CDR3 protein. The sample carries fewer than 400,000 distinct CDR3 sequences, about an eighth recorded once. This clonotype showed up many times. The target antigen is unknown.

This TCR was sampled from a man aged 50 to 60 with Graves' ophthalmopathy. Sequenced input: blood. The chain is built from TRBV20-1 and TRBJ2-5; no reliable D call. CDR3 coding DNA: TGCAGTGCTAGACTATCTCAAGAGACCCAGTACTTC. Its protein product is CSARLSQETQYF.